Shown below are 24 T cell receptor beta chains from a single sample sequenced in a study of T cell responses to AZD1222 COVID-19 vaccine (dated by TCRdb to about 2021). Receptor libraries were prepared by the immunoSEQ multiplex PCR assay. As stored in TCRdb, this immuneACCESS dataset retains in-frame rearrangements with V and J assigned. A fraction of the clones does not appear; measured against another copy, unresolved V genes explain less than half of the discrepancy, and the remainder lacks a known reason. This sample comprises some 120,000 clones, about 86% of them detected only once. The top ten hold roughly 10% of the sample. The time point label, as the study defines it: baseline before first vaccination. The material was peripheral blood, obtained on day 0 of AZD1222 vaccination. These receptor sequences come from an adult in good health.

The chain recombines TRBV7-2 with TRBJ1-6; 7 positions match TRBD1. This CDR3 has 16 amino acids. CDR1 is SGHTA, CDR2 FQGNSA, per germline. The J segment lost 8 bases and the V segment lost 4 bases, leaving 11 bases of the junction unmatched. CDR3 sequence reads: CASSSAGDRIYSPLHF. CDR3 bases: TGTGCCAGCAGCTCCGCTGGGGACAGAATATATTCACCCCTCCACTTT. Full variable domain (outside the CDR3, taken from reference TRBV7-2 and TRBJ1-6): GAGVSQSPSNKVTEKGKDVELRCDPISGHTALYWYRQSLGQGLEFLIYFQGNSAPDKSGLPSDRFSAERTGGSVSTLTIQRTQQEDSAVYLCASSSAGDRIYSPLHFGNGTRLTVT.

This chain joins TRBV28 and TRBJ1-2, with D unclear. Germline CDR1 and CDR2: MDHEN and SYDVKM. This CDR3 contains 15 residues. V was cut by 6 bases and J by 8 bases, with 22 bases left in between. The DNA for the CDR3 is TGTGCCAGCAGCTACCACGACGGCGGAGGGAGAGGCTACACCTTC. It encodes CASSYHDGGGRGYTF.

The genes are TRBV6-5 and TRBJ2-7, with 10 bases fitting TRBD1. The V segment lost 6 bases and the J segment 5 bases; nucleotides outside the gene matches: 10. The CDR3 is made up of 15 amino acids. Germline CDR1 MNHEY, CDR2 SVGAGI. DNA for the CDR3: TGTGCCAGCAGACCCCCGGGACAGGGGTATCACGAGCAGTACTTC. Its protein product is CASRPPGQGYHEQYF.

The J gene is TRBJ1-5, the V gene TRBV10-3; no definite D call. The CDR3 runs to 16 residues. Trimming left V 0 bases short and J 5 bases short, with 14 bases between. Germline CDR1 reads ENHRY; CDR2 reads SYGVKD. This CDR3 reads CAISESSGSGHQPQHF. The CDR3 DNA sequence: TGTGCCATCAGTGAGTCATCGGGGAGTGGGCATCAGCCCCAGCATTTT.

The chain links TRBV19 to TRBJ2-1, with TRBD2 matching over 8 bases. The germline CDR1 and CDR2 sequences are LNHDA and SQIVND (reference sequence). V dropped 6 bases and J dropped 6; count of bases not matched to a gene: 25. This CDR3 comprises 20 residues. CDR3 sequence reads: CASSSLGSIGLIAGSNEQFF. As DNA, the CDR3 is TGTGCCAGTAGCTCCCTCGGTTCCATCGGCTTGATAGCGGGGTCCAATGAGCAGTTCTTC.

This rearrangement joins TRBV4-3 to TRBJ2-7; D is undetermined. CDR1 and CDR2 (germline): LGHNA, YSLEER. Deletions cut 0 bases from V and 9 bases from J, with 18 bases between. The CDR3 contains 15 residues. CDR3 sequence: CASSQDGRQNVGQYF. CDR3 coding DNA: TGCGCCAGCAGCCAAGATGGGCGGCAAAATGTTGGGCAGTACTTC.

The rearrangement links TRBV6-2 or TRBV6-3 to TRBJ2-7; TRBD2 aligns across 10 bases. The CDR3 extends over 15 amino acids. V shed 2 bases, J shed 5 bases, and the junction held 6 bases outside the gene matches. Per the germline V gene, CDR1 is MNHEY and CDR2 is SVGEGT. CDR3 DNA sequence: TGTGCCAGCAGTTACGTGGCTAGCGGGAGCCACGAGCAGTACTTC. Translated, it gives CASSYVASGSHEQYF.

A word on this clone: An end of the junction does not agree with germline; a read error may underlie this. This chain uses TRBV6-1 with TRBJ2-7; 7 bases align to TRBD1. CDR1 and CDR2 from the germline V gene are MNHNS and SASEGT. The CDR3 length is 10 residues. CDR3 in amino acids: CASSEDRFLW. The CDR3 DNA follows: TGTGCCAGCAGTGAGGACAGGTTCCTGTGG.

This chain connects TRBV5-5 to TRBJ1-5; the D gene is possibly TRBD1 (6 bases). This CDR3 is built from 15 residues. Trimming cost V 2 bases and J 6 bases, with 15 bases left between them. The germline CDR1 and CDR2 sequences are SGHKS and YYEKEE (reference sequence). CDR3 coding DNA: TGTGCCAGCAGCTTCTCGCCCTCAGGGGTTCAGCCCCAGCATTTT. Protein sequence: CASSFSPSGVQPQHF.

This clone has just one count. This rearrangement joins TRBV28 to TRBJ1-6; D uncertain. Germline CDR1 MDHEN, CDR2 SYDVKM. V was cut by 6 bases and J by 3 bases, with 9 bases left in between. This CDR3 has 14 amino acids. The CDR3: CASSYVSYNSPLHF. In DNA form, the CDR3 reads TGTGCCAGCAGCTACGTGAGCTATAATTCACCCCTCCACTTT.

V usage is TRBV6-5 and J usage is TRBJ1-6; D gene uncertain. Germline loops: CDR1 MNHEY, CDR2 SVGAGI. Trimming stripped 6 bases from V and 8 bases from J, with 14 bases between. CDR3 size: 14 residues. The DNA of the CDR3 is TGTGCCAGCAGCAGAATTGGCGTAGATTCACCCCTCCACTTT. The encoded protein is CASSRIGVDSPLHF.

The chain has TRBV6-6 and TRBJ1-2; no reliable D call. The germline gives CDR1 MNHNY, CDR2 SVGAGI (reference sequence). Trimming left V 7 bases short and J 6 bases short, with 21 bases between. This CDR3 spans 15 amino acids. CDR3 sequence: CASTQPERVGNGYTF. The CDR3 DNA sequence: TGTGCCAGCACCCAACCTGAAAGGGTTGGGAATGGCTACACCTTC.

The sample holds many counts of this clone. The chain links TRBV7-8 to TRBJ2-5; D possibly matches TRBD1 or TRBD2 (5 bases each). Trimming shortened V by 5 bases and J by 0 bases, and 7 bases separated the two germline ends. Germline CDR1 and CDR2: SGHVS and FQNEAQ. The CDR3 covers 13 residues. CDR3 in DNA: TGTGCCAGCAGCGGGACCAACCAAGAGACCCAGTACTTC. Protein: CASSGTNQETQYF. Based on the CDR3 plus reference TRBV7-8 and TRBJ2-5, the full variable domain is GAGVSQSPRYKVAKRGQDVALRCDPISGHVSLFWYQQALGQGPEFLTYFQNEAQLDKSGLPSDRFFAERPEGSVSTLKIQRTQQEDSAVYLCASSGTNQETQYFGPGTRLLVL.

This sequence joins TRBV18 and TRBJ2-2, with D possibly matching TRBD1 (5 bases). Trimming pared 2 bases from V and 4 bases from J, leaving 11 bases between. The germline V gene encodes CDR1 KGHSH and CDR2 LQKENI. The CDR3 is made up of 15 amino acids. This CDR3 reads CASSPNGQPTGELFF. CDR3 coding DNA: TGTGCCAGCTCACCAAACGGACAACCCACCGGGGAGCTGTTTTTT.

The chain recombines TRBV7-9 with TRBJ1-4; 10 nucleotides match TRBD1. The CDR3 has 15 amino acids. Germline V gene sequence: CDR1 SEHNR, CDR2 FQNEAQ (reference sequence). V gave up 4 bases and J gave up 5 bases; unmatched junction bases: 4. This CDR3 reads CASSSRQGANEKLFF. The CDR3 DNA reads TGTGCCAGCAGCTCCCGACAGGGGGCAAATGAAAAACTGTTTTTT.

V usage is TRBV20-1 and J usage is TRBJ2-3; no clear D. The ends were cut back, 3 bases at V and 5 bases at J, with 6 bases in the middle. Germline V gives CDR1 DFQATT, CDR2 SNEGSKA (reference sequence). The CDR3 consists of 11 residues. The CDR3 sequence is CSASRVDTQYF. The CDR3 DNA sequence: TGCAGTGCTAGTCGGGTAGATACGCAGTATTTT.

This clone was picked up one time. V gene TRBV14 combines with J gene TRBJ2-3, with a possible D match to TRBD2 (7 bases). The CDR3 covers 20 residues. Trimming shortened V by 4 bases and J by 4 bases, and 30 bases separated the two germline ends. Germline V lookup: CDR1 SGHDN, CDR2 FVKESK. CDR3 in DNA: TGTGCCAGCAGCCCCCCGGGGGGCGCGGGAGACCCGGTCCCTCCAGATACGCAGTATTTT. It yields the protein CASSPPGGAGDPVPPDTQYF.

The rearrangement joins TRBV6-6 to TRBJ1-1; 8 bases align to TRBD1. The germline V gene has CDR1 MNHNY and CDR2 SVGAGI (reference sequence). Losses at the gene ends were 5 bases for V and 11 bases for J; bases not matched to a gene: 7. The CDR3 covers 12 residues. CDR3 DNA: TGTGCCAGCAGTCCGACGGACAGGGAGGCTTTCTTT. This translates into CASSPTDREAFF.

In this sample, this clone turned up once. V gene TRBV25-1 combines with J gene TRBJ1-3; 9 bases map to TRBD1. V was pared by 4 bases and J by 4 bases, with 2 bases of the junction left unmatched. The CDR3 loop spans 14 amino acids. In germline, CDR1 is MGHDK, CDR2 SYGVNS. In DNA, the CDR3 is TGTGCCAGCAGTGCCGGGACAGGGGGAAACACCATATATTTT. Its translation is CASSAGTGGNTIYF.

This clone has just a few counts. The chain recombines TRBV27 with TRBJ2-6, with TRBD1 matching over 7 bases. V lost 6 bases and J lost 1; bases outside the gene matches: 6. CDR3 size: 16 residues. The germline V gene has CDR1 MNHEY and CDR2 SMNVEV (reference sequence). The chain's CDR3 is CASRPGQFSGANVLTF. CDR3 coding DNA: TGTGCCAGCAGGCCGGGACAGTTTTCTGGGGCCAACGTCCTGACTTTC.

The gene calls are TRBV28 and TRBJ2-7, with D perhaps given as TRBD1 or TRBD2 (7 bases each). The CDR3 loop spans 13 amino acids. Deletions cut 7 bases from V and 6 bases from J, with 16 bases between. Germline CDR1 reads MDHEN; CDR2 reads SYDVKM. The CDR3: CASTKGGGTEQYF. The CDR3 DNA sequence: TGTGCCAGCACTAAGGGAGGGGGCACCGAGCAGTACTTC.

The J gene is TRBJ2-5, the V gene TRBV7-9; 7 positions match TRBD1. CDR3 size: 13 residues. Germline CDR1 is SEHNR and CDR2 is FQNEAQ (reference sequence). Trimming removed 4 bases from V and 1 base from J; junction bases left unmatched: 0. In DNA form, the CDR3 reads TGTGCCAGCAGCTCAGGGGGCCAAGAGACCCAGTACTTC. The encoded protein is CASSSGGQETQYF.

This chain's CDR3 is CASSLADRSEQYF. In DNA, the CDR3 is TGTGCCAGCAGCTTGGCTGACAGGTCCGAGCAGTACTTC. The rearrangement joins TRBV5-4 to TRBJ2-7; a weak D match, TRBD1 (6 bases). This CDR3 spans 13 amino acids. CDR1 is SGHNT, CDR2 YYREEE, per germline (reference sequence). V was shortened by 0 bases and J by 6 bases, with 10 bases between the two germline ends.

The chain carries TRBV29-1 and TRBJ1-5, with D hard to call. Deletions cut 3 bases from V and 6 bases from J, with 12 bases between. Germline CDR1 is SQVTM and CDR2 is ANQGSEA. The CDR3 is made up of 13 amino acids. The CDR3 DNA is TGCAGCGTTGAGACCATTGACGGTCAGCCCCAGCATTTT. This gives the protein CSVETIDGQPQHF.